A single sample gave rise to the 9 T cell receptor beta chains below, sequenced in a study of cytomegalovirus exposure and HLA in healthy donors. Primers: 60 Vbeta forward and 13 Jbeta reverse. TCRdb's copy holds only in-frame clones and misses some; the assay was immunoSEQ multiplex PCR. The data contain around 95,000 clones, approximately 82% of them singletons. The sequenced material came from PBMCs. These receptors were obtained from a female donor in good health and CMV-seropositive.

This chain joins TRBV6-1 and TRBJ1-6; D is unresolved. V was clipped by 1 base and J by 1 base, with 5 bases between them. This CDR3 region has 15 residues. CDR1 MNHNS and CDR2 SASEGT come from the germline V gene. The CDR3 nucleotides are TGTGCCAGCAGTGAAGGTAGTTCCTATAATTCACCCCTCCACTTT. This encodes CASSEGSSYNSPLHF.

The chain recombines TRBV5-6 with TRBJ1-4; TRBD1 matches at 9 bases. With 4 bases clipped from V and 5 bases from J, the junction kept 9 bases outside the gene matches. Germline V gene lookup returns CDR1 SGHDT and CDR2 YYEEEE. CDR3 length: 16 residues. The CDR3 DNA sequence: TGTGCCAGCAGCACTCCCGGACAGGGGAAGAATGAAAAACTGTTTTTT. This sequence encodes CASSTPGQGKNEKLFF. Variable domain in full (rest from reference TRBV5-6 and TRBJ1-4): DAGVTQSPTHLIKTRGQQVTLRCSPKSGHDTVSWYQQALGQGPQFIFQYYEEEERQRGNFPDRFSGHQFPNYSSELNVNALLLGDSALYLCASSTPGQGKNEKLFFGSGTQLSVL.

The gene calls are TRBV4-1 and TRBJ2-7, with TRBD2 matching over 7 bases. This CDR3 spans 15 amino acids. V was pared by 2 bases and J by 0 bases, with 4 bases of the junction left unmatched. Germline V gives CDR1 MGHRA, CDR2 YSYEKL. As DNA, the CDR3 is TGCGCCAGCAGCCAAAGAGGGACTACCTCCTACGAGCAGTACTTC. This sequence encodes CASSQRGTTSYEQYF.

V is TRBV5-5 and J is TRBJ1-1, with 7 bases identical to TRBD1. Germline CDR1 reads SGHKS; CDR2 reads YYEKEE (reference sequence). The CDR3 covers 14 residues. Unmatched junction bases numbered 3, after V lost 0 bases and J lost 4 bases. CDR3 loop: CASSLEGAGTEAFF. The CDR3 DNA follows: TGTGCCAGCAGCTTGGAGGGGGCCGGCACTGAAGCTTTCTTT.

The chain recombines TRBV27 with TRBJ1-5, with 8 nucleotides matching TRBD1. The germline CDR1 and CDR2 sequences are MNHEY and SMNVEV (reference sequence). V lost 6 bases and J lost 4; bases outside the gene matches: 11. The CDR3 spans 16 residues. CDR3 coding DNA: TGTGCCAGCAGGGACGAATTACAGGGGGATAATCAGCCCCAGCATTTT. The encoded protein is CASRDELQGDNQPQHF.

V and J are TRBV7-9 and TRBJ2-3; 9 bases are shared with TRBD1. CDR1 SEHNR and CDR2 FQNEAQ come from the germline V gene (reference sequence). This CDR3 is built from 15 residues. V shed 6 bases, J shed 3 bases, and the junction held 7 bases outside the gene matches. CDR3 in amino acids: CASSWRDRGTDTQYF. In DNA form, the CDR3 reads TGTGCCAGCAGTTGGCGCGACAGGGGGACAGATACGCAGTATTTT. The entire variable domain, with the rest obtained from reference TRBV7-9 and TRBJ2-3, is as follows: DTGVSQNPRHKITKRGQNVTFRCDPISEHNRLYWYRQTLGQGPEFLTYFQNEAQLEKSRLLSDRFSAERPKGSFSTLEIQRTEQGDSAMYLCASSWRDRGTDTQYFGPGTRLTVL.

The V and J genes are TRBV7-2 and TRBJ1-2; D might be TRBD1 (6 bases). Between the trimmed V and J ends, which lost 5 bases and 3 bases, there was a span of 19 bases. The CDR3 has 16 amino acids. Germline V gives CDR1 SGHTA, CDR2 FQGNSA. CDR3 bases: TGTGCCAGCAGCGAGGGGGGGCACGGGACCCACTATGGCTACACCTTC. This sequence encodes CASSEGGHGTHYGYTF.

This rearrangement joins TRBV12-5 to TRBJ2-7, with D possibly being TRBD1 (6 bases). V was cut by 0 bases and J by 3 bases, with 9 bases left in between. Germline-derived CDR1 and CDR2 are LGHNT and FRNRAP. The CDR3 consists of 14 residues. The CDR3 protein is CASGLVRGDYEQYF. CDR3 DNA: TGTGCTAGTGGTTTGGTCAGGGGCGACTACGAGCAGTACTTC.

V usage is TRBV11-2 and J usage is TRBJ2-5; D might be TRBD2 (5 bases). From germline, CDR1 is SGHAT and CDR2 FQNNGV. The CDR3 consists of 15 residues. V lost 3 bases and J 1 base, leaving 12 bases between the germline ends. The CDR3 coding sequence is TGTGCCAGCAGCTTTGGCCGGACTGGCCAAGAGACCCAGTACTTC. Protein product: CASSFGRTGQETQYF. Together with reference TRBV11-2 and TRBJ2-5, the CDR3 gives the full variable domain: EAGVAQSPRYKIIEKRQSVAFWCNPISGHATLYWYQQILGQGPKLLIQFQNNGVVDDSQLPKDRFSAERLKGVDSTLKIQPAKLEDSAVYLCASSFGRTGQETQYFGPGTRLLVL.